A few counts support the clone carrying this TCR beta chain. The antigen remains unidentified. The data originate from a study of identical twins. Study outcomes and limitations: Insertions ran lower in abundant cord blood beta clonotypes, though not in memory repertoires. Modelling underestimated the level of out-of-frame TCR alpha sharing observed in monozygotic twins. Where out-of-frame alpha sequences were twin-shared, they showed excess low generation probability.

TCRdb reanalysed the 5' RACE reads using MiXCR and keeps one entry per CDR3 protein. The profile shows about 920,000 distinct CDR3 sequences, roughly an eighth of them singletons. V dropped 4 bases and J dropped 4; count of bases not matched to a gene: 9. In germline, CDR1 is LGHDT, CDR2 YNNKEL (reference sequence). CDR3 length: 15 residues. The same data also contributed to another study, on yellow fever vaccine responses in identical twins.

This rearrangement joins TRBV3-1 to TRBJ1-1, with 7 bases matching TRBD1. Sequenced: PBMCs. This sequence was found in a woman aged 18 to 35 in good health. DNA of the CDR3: TGTGCCAGCAGCCTTGGACAGGAGAGAACCACTGAAGCTTTCTTT. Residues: CASSLGQERTTEAFF.